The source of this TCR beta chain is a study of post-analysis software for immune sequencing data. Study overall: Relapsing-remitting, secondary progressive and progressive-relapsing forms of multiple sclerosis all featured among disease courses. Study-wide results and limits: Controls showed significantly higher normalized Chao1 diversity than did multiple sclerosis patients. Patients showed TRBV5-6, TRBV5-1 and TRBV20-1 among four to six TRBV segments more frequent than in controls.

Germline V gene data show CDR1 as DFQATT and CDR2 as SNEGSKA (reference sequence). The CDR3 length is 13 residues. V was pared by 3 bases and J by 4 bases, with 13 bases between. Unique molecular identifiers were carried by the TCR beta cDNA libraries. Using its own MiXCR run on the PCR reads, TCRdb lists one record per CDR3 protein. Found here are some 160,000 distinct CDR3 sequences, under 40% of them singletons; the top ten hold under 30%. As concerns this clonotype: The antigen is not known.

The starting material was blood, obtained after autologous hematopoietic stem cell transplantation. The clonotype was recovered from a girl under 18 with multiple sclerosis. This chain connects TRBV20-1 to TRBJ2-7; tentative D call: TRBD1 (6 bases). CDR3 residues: CSARWQGNYEQYF. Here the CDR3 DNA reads TGCAGTGCTAGGTGGCAGGGGAATTACGAGCAGTACTTC.